This entry describes one T cell receptor beta chain. Assay used: immunoSEQ multiplex PCR; TCRdb lists only in-frame clones, some missing. Of 550,000 to 800,000 clones listed, 80% to 90% are singletons. Germline CDR1 reads MGHRA; CDR2 reads YSYEKL. The CDR3 is 18 residues long. Trimming pared 1 base from V and 2 bases from J, leaving 21 bases between. The data belong to a study of shared T cell receptors in the human thymus. These data also featured in a second study, about human thymus T cells. That report adds: Healthy Finnish infants undergoing corrective surgery for congenital heart defects were the donors. Obtained as resections during corrective heart surgery, the thymus tissue was then studied. Among unrelated individuals, related research reported thymic repertoires that overlapped highly.

V is TRBV4-1 and J is TRBJ2-7; possible D gene TRBD2, 6 bases. The clonotype comes from a girl under three years old with a congenital heart defect. Sequencing was carried out using thymocytes. CDR3 in amino acids: CASSQATNRGILPYEQYF. DNA for the CDR3: TGCGCCAGCAGCCAAGCCACCAACCGGGGGATCCTCCCCTACGAGCAGTACTTC.